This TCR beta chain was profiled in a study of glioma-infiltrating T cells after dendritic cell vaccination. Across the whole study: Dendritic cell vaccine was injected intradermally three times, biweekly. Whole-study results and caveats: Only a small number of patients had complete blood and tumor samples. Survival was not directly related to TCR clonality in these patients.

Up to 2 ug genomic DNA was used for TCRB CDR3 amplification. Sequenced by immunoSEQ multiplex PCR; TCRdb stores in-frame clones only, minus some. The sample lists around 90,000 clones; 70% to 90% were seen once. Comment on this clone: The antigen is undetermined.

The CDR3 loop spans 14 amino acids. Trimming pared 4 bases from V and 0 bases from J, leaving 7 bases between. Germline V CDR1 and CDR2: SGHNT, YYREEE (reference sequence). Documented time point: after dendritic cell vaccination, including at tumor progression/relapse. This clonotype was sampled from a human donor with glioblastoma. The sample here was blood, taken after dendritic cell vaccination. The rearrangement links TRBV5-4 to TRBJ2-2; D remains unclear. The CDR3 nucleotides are TGTGCCAGCAGCCCCAATTCGAACACCGGGGAGCTGTTTTTT. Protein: CASSPNSNTGELFF.